This TCR beta chain was retrieved from a study of vaccination and CD4 T cells after COVID-19. Across the study: Samples taken post-COVID came a median 101 days after diagnosis, ranging from 35 to 161. The study collected post-vaccine samples a median around 67 days after dose two, with a range of 14 to 241. Cells were stimulated with overlapping spike peptides from SARS-CoV-2, HCoV-NL63, HCoV-OC43 and HCoV-229E.

This clonotype was detected only a few times. Its antigen is currently unknown. CDR1 and CDR2 (germline): MNHNS, SASEGT. The V gene lost 3 bases and the J gene lost 2 bases, with 7 bases spanning the gap. This CDR3 comprises 13 residues. Cultured CD4+ T cell DNA underwent sequencing with the Oncomine TCR Beta short-read assay. Investigators isolated genomic DNA from cultured CD4+ T cells. A single record per CDR3 protein comes from TCRdb applying MiXCR to the PCR reads. Seen here are over 5,500 distinct CDR3 sequences, around 30% observed once, and the top ten hold approximately 35%. Regarding treatment: approximately nine-day PBMC culture with coronavirus spike peptide pools or control peptides (ViraFEST assay). Investigators obtained the unexposed donor's CD4+ T cells before the COVID-19 pandemic (2011-2018).

The receptor was derived from a human donor in good health. Sequenced sample: CD4+ T cells from blood, cultured in vitro. The chain employs TRBV6-1 and TRBJ1-1, with D tentatively TRBD1 (6 bases). The CDR3 here is CASSDRGNTEAFF. CDR3 nucleotide sequence: TGTGCCAGCAGTGACAGGGGTAACACTGAAGCTTTCTTT.